Included here is one TCR beta chain sequence, with context. This specimen belongs to a study of regulatory T cells in long-lasting Graves disease. Construction of TCR beta libraries relied on iRepertoire HTBI primers and on Arm-PCR targeting CDR3 regions. TCRdb reprocessed the multiplex PCR reads with MiXCR, giving one entry per CDR3 protein. The sample consists of roughly 400,000 distinct CDR3 sequences, around 20% of them appearing once. Indicated time point: persistent/refractory GD, antithyroid drugs over 5 years with positive TRAb. TCR sequences were obtained from RNA taken from PBMCs. Patients met American Thyroid Association criteria for Graves' disease. EDTA tubes received about 9.2 milliliters of collected peripheral blood. This receptor was taken from a female donor with Graves disease. The specimen comprised peripheral blood mononuclear cells (PBMCs), sampled when the disease was refractory, from a patient treated with antithyroid drugs.

The CDR3 nucleotides are TGTGCCAGCAGTTTGGGGGGGGGCCTCCCCAACTATGGCTACACCTTC. This sequence encodes CASSLGGGLPNYGYTF. This rearrangement joins TRBV6-9 to TRBJ1-2, with D perhaps matching TRBD1 (6 bases). Germline CDR1 and CDR2: MNHGY and SVAAGI. The germline V and J ends were trimmed by 4 bases and 2 bases, with 17 bases remaining between them. CDR3 size: 16 residues.